This T cell receptor (beta chain) was sequenced for a study of shared clonotypes between healthy human individuals. Looking at the study overall: Aged 18 to 49, the donors were a couple of women and a few men. Regarding the study as a whole: Compared with clonotypes that all four donors shared, non-shared clonotypes had lower generation probabilities.

Sorted-subset replicate PCRs used 200 to 250 ng DNA, around 31,000 T cell genomes. In the original analysis: Filtering was not the same, since immunoSEQ gave junction-only sequences without quality scores. The repertoire was sequenced with immunoSEQ multiplex PCR; TCRdb's copy has only in-frame clones and lacks some. D and trimming come from the DNA, and the V and J calls and clone size come from that table. The sample lists roughly 2 million clones; 90% to 97% were seen once. As regards this clone: Antigen unknown.

The sample taken for sequencing was naive CD4+ T cells sorted from blood. Noted subset: CD45RA+ positively selected. The clonotype comes from a man aged 18 to 30 in good health.

CDR3 DNA: TGCGCCAGCAGCTTGGAGCCGAGGGGCGCGGTTGGAAACACCATATATTTT. Its protein is CASSLEPRGAVGNTIYF. This rearrangement joins TRBV5-1 to TRBJ1-3, with D maybe TRBD1 (5 bases). The CDR3 has 17 residues. Germline V gene lookup returns CDR1 SGHRS and CDR2 YFSETQ. V lost 0 bases and J 3 bases, leaving 16 bases between the germline ends. Full variable domain (remainder filled in from reference TRBV5-1 and TRBJ1-3): KAGVTQTPRYLIKTRGQQVTLSCSPISGHRSVSWYQQTPGQGLQFLFEYFSETQRNKGNFPGRFSGRQFSNSRSEMNVSTLELGDSALYLCASSLEPRGAVGNTIYFGEGSWLTVV.